The T cell receptor beta chain described here comes from a study of human T cells and chemical hapten exposure (dated by TCRdb to about 2021). Concerning the study at large: For sensitization, 2% DPC in acetone was applied to a 2 cm by 2 cm area of upper inner arm skin. Blood was sampled from patients pre-sensitization (week 0) and at 2, 6 and about 24 weeks after DPC sensitization. For TCR sequencing, blood came from 25 to 35 alopecia patients at anywhere from one to four time points (pre-sensitization, 2, 6 and 24 weeks). In alopecia patients, the study followed how the peripheral blood TCR repertoire changed in vivo over primary and secondary sensitization to diphenylcyclopropenone (DPC), a hapten. Patch testing was performed on the upper back with Finn chambers containing 0.01% DPC, and the patch tests were scored after 6 days according to International Contact Dermatitis Research Group standards. Throughout the study period of roughly 24 weeks, patients also received therapeutic DPC doses to the scalp every week. Alopecia areata with under or over 50% scalp involvement, alopecia totalis and alopecia universalis were represented in the patient cohort, which was mostly female. Libraries were pooled for sequencing, and variation in per-sample TCR yields was attributed mainly to small differences in library volumes within the pool.

The investigation overall reported the following: DPC sensitization did not change the number of TCRs with a frequency above 1 in 1000, and there was no evidence of changes in global repertoire structure. After repeated subsampling, the strength of the expansion versus patch-test correlation and the threshold at which it became significant changed. Expanded TCRs formed significantly more large CDR3 similarity clusters than pre-sensitization or healthy control sets, consistent with antigen-driven responses. The number of PT1 expanded TCRs positively correlated with patch test score, significant at thresholds 8, 16 and 32 but not 4. Alopecia, a presumed autoimmune disease, was present in all patients, so the immune response of the patients might differ from that of healthy individuals.

The protocol used for the library was RACE. Sequenced on a NextSeq 500. During library preparation, unique molecular identifiers were attached to individual cDNA molecules so that TCRs could be counted in a quantitative, reproducible way. Each blood RNA sample was used to sequence both TCR alpha and TCR beta chains. Concerning the study's data processing: A median of about 100,000 TCRs per sample was observed, with a range of 23,224 to 690,600. V, J and CDR3 annotation of the TCR reads was carried out using the Decombinator software suite. For PS versus PT1 abundance plots, all samples were subsampled to the same number of TCRs (28,000). Expanded TCRs were defined as absent before sensitization and observed at least eight times at the 2-week time point. TCRdb took the public reads, trimmed them with fastp at Q25, ran MiXCR for clone calling and kept in-frame beta chains. Each record represents a unique CDR3 protein, reported with the most common genes and DNA among its rows. TCRdb's processing, not the authors', yielded these V and J calls. The sample contains a few hundred thousand distinct CDR3 sequences, approximately 7.5% of them found a single time. Clones ranked in the top ten supply roughly 1.2% of the sample.

The sample's time point, from its label and the paper: pre-sensitization, week 0. The sample's treatment or condition, from its label and the paper: therapeutic diphenylcyclopropenone sensitization with weekly scalp DPC. Blood at each patch-test visit was drawn before the patch test was applied. Eligible patients were aged 18 to 70, diagnosed with alopecia, deemed suitable for DPC therapy, and excluded if pregnant. Total RNA was extracted from unfractionated whole blood collected in Tempus Blood RNA tubes. The sample holds a few counts of this clonotype. Its specific antigen is unknown. No base quality information exists; no much larger clone differs at one position. Via the germline V gene, CDR1 is SGHRS and CDR2 YFSETQ. The junction carries 15 bases between V and J, which are trimmed by 1 base and 0 bases respectively. Including cysteine and phenylalanine, the CDR3 has 17 amino acids. Only the CDR3 DNA is retained, 51 bases long and in frame from the first base.

The clonotype was recovered from a man aged 18 to 29 with alopecia areata. Some clones in this sample may be carry-over from other donors' samples. The V and J segments used are TRBV5-1 and TRBJ2-3, and perhaps TRBD2 as D gene, on 5 matching bases. The sample in question was whole blood, obtained in connection with sensitization to the hapten diphenylcyclopropenone (DPC). The encoded CDR3 is CASSLNLASTSTDTQYF. The nucleotide sequence is TGCGCCAGCAGCTTGAACTTGGCTAGCACTAGCACAGATACGCAGTATTTT.